One sample yielded the 24 T cell receptor beta chains listed below, sequenced in a study of regulatory and conventional T cells in breast cancer. TCRdb itself ran the PCR reads through MiXCR, one entry per CDR3 protein. This sample has more than 15,000 distinct CDR3 sequences, with 32% found just once. The sequenced sample consisted of conventional T cells from blood. The receptors originated from a female donor in good health.

This clonotype counts as medium-sized (0.01 to 0.1%). The J gene is TRBJ1-5, the V gene TRBV18; D unclear. Trimming pared 2 bases from V and 2 bases from J, leaving 7 bases between. This CDR3 is 14 amino acids long. Germline loops: CDR1 KGHSH, CDR2 LQKENI. The chain's CDR3 is CASSPGSGNQPQHF. In nucleotides, the CDR3 is TGTGCCAGCTCACCAGGATCGGGCAATCAGCCCCAGCATTTT.

This clonotype was recorded a few times. The chain is built from TRBV6-5 and TRBJ1-1; 7 bases are a match to TRBD1. The CDR3 contains 14 residues. From germline, CDR1 is MNHEY and CDR2 SVGAGI. J lost 5 bases, V lost 5 bases, and 8 bases had no gene match. The CDR3 bases are TGTGCCAGCAGTGACCCAGGGGGTTGGACTGAAGCTTTCTTT. Translating gives CASSDPGGWTEAFF.

This rearrangement joins TRBV5-1 to TRBJ2-5, with D maybe TRBD2 (6 bases). The germline V and J ends were trimmed by 0 bases and 4 bases, with 13 bases remaining between them. Germline CDR1 is SGHRS and CDR2 is YFSETQ. This CDR3 contains 15 residues. CDR3 DNA sequence: TGCGCCAGCAGCTTGGCCGCTGGGGGGAGAGAGACCCAGTACTTC. Encoded protein: CASSLAAGGRETQYF.

As to this clonotype: A much larger clone differs from this one at a single base, so this may be a read error. The rearrangement links TRBV6-5 to TRBJ2-7, with D possibly matching TRBD2 (6 bases). The V end was cut by 5 bases, the J end by 2 bases, with 13 bases between. CDR1 and CDR2 (germline): MNHEY, SVGAGI. The CDR3 has 14 amino acids. CDR3 DNA: TGTGCCAGCAGTCGCGGGGCGTCCACCTACGAGCAGTACTTC. Protein: CASSRGASTYEQYF.

This clonotype was counted between two and nine times. The V and J genes are TRBV4-3 and TRBJ2-7, with 8 nucleotides matching TRBD2. This CDR3 has 18 residues. The germline V gene has CDR1 LGHNA and CDR2 YSLEER. Germline trimming cut 0 bases from V and 1 base from J; bases unmatched to any gene: 11. DNA of the CDR3: TGCGCCAGCAGCCAAGAAGTCTCGGGGGGGTATGCGTCCTACGAGCAGTACTTC. Protein: CASSQEVSGGYASYEQYF.

There are a few counts of this clonotype. The V call is TRBV7-2, the J call TRBJ2-3; tentative D call: TRBD2 (5 bases). Germline CDR1 reads SGHTA; CDR2 reads FQGNSA. Deletions cut 2 bases from V and 4 bases from J, with 10 bases between. There are 14 residues in the CDR3. In DNA, the CDR3 is TGTGCCAGCAGCTTAACTAGAGTGGCAGATACGCAGTATTTT. The encoded protein is CASSLTRVADTQYF.

This clonotype has more than one count but fewer than ten. This sequence joins TRBV5-6 and TRBJ2-7, with D possibly being TRBD1 (6 bases). CDR1 SGHDT and CDR2 YYEEEE come from the germline V gene. Trimming cost V 4 bases and J 0 bases, with 23 bases left between them. The CDR3 has 18 amino acids. CDR3 DNA: TGTGCCAGCAGCGGGGGCGGGTGGCGGGTCGCACTCTCCTACGAGCAGTACTTC. Translating it yields CASSGGGWRVALSYEQYF. The full variable domain, its missing parts supplied by reference TRBV5-6 and TRBJ2-7, is DAGVTQSPTHLIKTRGQQVTLRCSPKSGHDTVSWYQQALGQGPQFIFQYYEEEERQRGNFPDRFSGHQFPNYSSELNVNALLLGDSALYLCASSGGGWRVALSYEQYFGPGTRLTVT.

This clonotype was observed a few times. This sequence joins TRBV7-9 and TRBJ2-7; D gene ambiguous. Germline-derived CDR1 and CDR2 are SEHNR and FQNEAQ (reference sequence). The CDR3 totals 14 residues. Deletions cut 2 bases from V and 2 bases from J, with 10 bases between. CDR3 in DNA: TGTGCCAGCAGCTTACGGTCCGGACCCTACGAGCAGTACTTC. Translated: CASSLRSGPYEQYF.

A remark on this clonotype: It may be a read error: a sequence one base away is much more abundant. The gene calls are TRBV20-1 and TRBJ1-5; D is undetermined. Germline CDR1 is DFQATT and CDR2 is SNEGSKA (reference sequence). The CDR3 contains 14 residues. Trimming shortened V by 3 bases and J by 6 bases, and 15 bases separated the two germline ends. In DNA form, the CDR3 reads TGCAGTGCTAGGGCCCCGAGGAGCGTTCAGCCCCAGCATTTT. This codes for CSARAPRSVQPQHF.

This clonotype was picked up a small number of times. The gene calls are TRBV3-1 and TRBJ2-7; the D gene is possibly TRBD2 (5 bases). Per germline, CDR1 LGHDT and CDR2 YNNKEL (reference sequence). The germline V and J ends were trimmed by 1 base and 7 bases, with 8 bases remaining between them. CDR3 length equals 12 residues. The CDR3 reads CASSQAGGEQYF. The CDR3 DNA sequence: TGTGCCAGCAGCCAAGCAGGAGGTGAGCAGTACTTC.

J is TRBJ2-2 and V is TRBV7-8, with unresolved D. Germline loops: CDR1 SGHVS, CDR2 FQNEAQ. There are 13 residues in the CDR3. Between the trimmed V and J ends, which lost 5 bases and 4 bases, there was a span of 8 bases. DNA for the CDR3: TGTGCCAGCAGCCCCAACCCCACCGGGGAGCTGTTTTTT. Amino acid sequence: CASSPNPTGELFF.

V and J are TRBV6-1 and TRBJ2-5; D is ambiguous. In germline, CDR1 is MNHNS, CDR2 SASEGT. The CDR3 covers 14 residues. Trimming took 7 bases from V and 0 from J, leaving 12 bases between them. CDR3 nucleotide sequence: TGTGCCAGCACACGAGGAACGTACCAAGAGACCCAGTACTTC. This codes for CASTRGTYQETQYF.

V usage is TRBV7-2 and J usage is TRBJ1-5; TRBD1 might be the D (6 bases). Trimming left V 1 base short and J 1 base short, with 8 bases between. The V gene's germline CDR1 is SGHTA and CDR2 FQGNSA. The CDR3 length is 15 residues. CDR3 DNA sequence: TGTGCCAGCAGCTTAGTCGGGGGCAGCAATCAGCCCCAGCATTTT. Translation: CASSLVGGSNQPQHF. Using reference TRBV7-2 and TRBJ1-5 for the parts outside the CDR3, the full variable domain is GAGVSQSPSNKVTEKGKDVELRCDPISGHTALYWYRQSLGQGLEFLIYFQGNSAPDKSGLPSDRFSAERTGGSVSTLTIQRTQQEDSAVYLCASSLVGGSNQPQHFGDGTRLSIL.

The V gene is TRBV4-2, the J gene TRBJ2-5; TRBD1 agrees at 10 bases. V lost 0 bases and J lost 7; bases outside the gene matches: 5. The germline V gene encodes CDR1 LGHNA and CDR2 YNFKEQ. The CDR3 runs 15 residues. The CDR3 sequence: CASSQDDRGLGTQYF. In DNA form, the CDR3 reads TGTGCCAGCAGCCAAGACGACAGGGGGCTAGGGACCCAGTACTTC.

This clonotype has only one observation. The chain is built from TRBV11-2 and TRBJ2-3; no clear D. Trimming shortened V by 1 base and J by 4 bases, and 15 bases separated the two germline ends. Germline CDR1 and CDR2: SGHAT and FQNNGV. This CDR3 has 16 residues. As DNA, the CDR3 is TGTGCCAGCAGCTTAGTCCCTCCAAGTCTGGCAGATACGCAGTATTTT. Its protein product is CASSLVPPSLADTQYF.

Relative to its sample, this clonotype is large. This chain joins TRBV23-1 and TRBJ1-5; D unresolved. TRBV23-1 is identified as an open reading frame with a role that is uncertain. CDR3 length: 11 residues. V was cut by 4 bases and J by 7 bases, with 5 bases left in between. The CDR3: CASSRNQPQHF. The CDR3 DNA is TGCGCCAGCAGTCGGAACCAGCCCCAGCATTTT.

This chain links TRBV20-1 with TRBJ2-3, with 7 bases identical to TRBD1. CDR3 length equals 15 residues. Germline V lookup: CDR1 DFQATT, CDR2 SNEGSKA (reference sequence). Trimming removed 3 bases from V and 1 base from J; junction bases left unmatched: 7. Written as DNA, the CDR3 is TGCAGTGCTAGCCGGGACAGTCGTGGCACAGATACGCAGTATTTT. Translated, it gives CSASRDSRGTDTQYF.

The V gene is TRBV28, the J gene TRBJ2-5; D perhaps matches TRBD2 (6 bases). CDR3 size: 13 residues. The ends were cut back, 3 bases at V and 7 bases at J, with 12 bases in the middle. Looked up from germline, CDR1 is MDHEN and CDR2 is SYDVKM. CDR3 sequence (DNA): TGTGCCAGCAGTTTGCGCCCCGGGGGGACCCAGTACTTC. Its translation: CASSLRPGGTQYF.

V is TRBV30 and J is TRBJ1-5, with TRBD1 identical over 10 bases. There are 15 residues in the CDR3. Unmatched junction bases numbered 5, after V lost 0 bases and J lost 6 bases. Per germline, CDR1 GTSNPN and CDR2 SVGIG (reference sequence). The CDR3, as DNA: TGTGCCTGGAGTGTACGTCGACAGGGGGCTCAGCCCCAGCATTTT. Its protein product is CAWSVRRQGAQPQHF.

This clonotype was found a few times. The rearrangement joins TRBV5-1 to TRBJ2-7, with a tentative D call TRBD1 (5 bases). Between the trimmed V and J ends, which lost 2 bases and 3 bases, there was a span of 9 bases. The CDR3 covers 13 residues. Germline CDR1 reads SGHRS; CDR2 reads YFSETQ. In nucleotides, the CDR3 is TGCGCCAGCAGCTTTACCCAGGGCTACGAGCAGTACTTC. It yields the protein CASSFTQGYEQYF.

This clonotype was recorded a few times. V gene TRBV7-3 combines with J gene TRBJ2-5; possibly TRBD1 or TRBD2 for D (6 bases each). Deletions cut 5 bases from V and 4 bases from J, with 14 bases between. This CDR3 is built from 14 residues. The germline CDR1 and CDR2 sequences are SGHTA and FQGTGA. CDR3 protein: CASSPNGGGETQYF. CDR3 in DNA: TGTGCCAGCAGCCCCAACGGGGGCGGAGAGACCCAGTACTTC. Filled out from reference TRBV7-3 and TRBJ2-5, the complete variable domain reads GAGVSQTPSNKVTEKGKYVELRCDPISGHTALYWYRQSLGQGPEFLIYFQGTGAADDSGLPNDRFFAVRPEGSVSTLKIQRTERGDSAVYLCASSPNGGGETQYFGPGTRLLVL.

This clonotype was seen a handful of times. J is TRBJ2-3 and V is TRBV7-2; D may be TRBD1 (6 bases). Germline assignment: CDR1 SGHTA and CDR2 FQGNSA. The CDR3 spans 15 residues. Trimming removed 2 bases from V and 2 bases from J, with 11 bases in between. The CDR3 spells CASSLRAGDTDTQYF. As DNA, the CDR3 is TGTGCCAGCAGCTTAAGGGCAGGGGACACAGATACGCAGTATTTT.

This clonotype was found a few times. The gene calls are TRBV28 and TRBJ1-1; D not resolved. This CDR3 contains 12 residues. Between the trimmed V and J ends, which lost 4 bases and 3 bases, there was a span of 6 bases. In germline, CDR1 is MDHEN, CDR2 SYDVKM. CDR3 region: CASSSGDTEAFF. CDR3 bases: TGTGCCAGCAGTTCCGGGGACACTGAAGCTTTCTTT.

The rearrangement uses TRBV7-8 and TRBJ2-3; D is unresolved. The germline V and J ends were trimmed by 1 base and 1 base, with 9 bases remaining between them. The V gene's germline CDR1 is SGHVS and CDR2 FQNEAQ. The CDR3 extends over 15 amino acids. The DNA for the CDR3 is TGTGCCAGCAGCTTAGTTGGCGGACGCACAGATACGCAGTATTTT. This codes for CASSLVGGRTDTQYF.